Listed below are T cell receptor beta chains from one sample, sequenced in a study of beta chain features in type 1 diabetes. Measured with immunoSEQ multiplex PCR; TCRdb has only the in-frame clones, and not every one. The data contain roughly 130,000 clones, about 15% of them singletons. The specimen sequenced was central memory CD4+ T cells from blood. Receptor source: a man aged 25-40 years with type 1 diabetes. CDR3s include the opening cysteine and the closing phenylalanine or tryptophan. The D gene is left open where the match is weak. Rows may omit the clone size; those that give it use once, few, many or a size class.

j_call: TRBJ2-5; v_call: TRBV5-1; d_call: -; clone_size: -; cdr3_aa: CASGSAETQYF; cdr3_nt: TGCGCCAGCGGGTCTGCAGAGACCCAGTACTTC
j_call: TRBJ1-6; v_call: TRBV30; d_call: -; clone_size: -; cdr3_aa: CAWRPRLDNSPLHF; cdr3_nt: TGTGCCTGGCGACCACGTCTGGATAATTCACCCCTCCACTTT
j_call: TRBJ2-3; v_call: TRBV9; d_call: -; clone_size: -; cdr3_aa: CASSVVGQGADTQYF; cdr3_nt: TGTGCCAGCAGCGTAGTCGGGCAGGGTGCAGATACGCAGTATTTT
j_call: TRBJ1-2; v_call: TRBV25-1; d_call: -; clone_size: few; cdr3_aa: CASSEYNGYTF; cdr3_nt: TGTGCCAGCAGTGAATATAATGGCTACACCTTC
j_call: TRBJ1-1; v_call: TRBV10-3; d_call: -; clone_size: -; cdr3_aa: CAIGRGTEAFF; cdr3_nt: TGTGCCATCGGGAGGGGGACTGAAGCTTTCTTT
j_call: TRBJ2-3; v_call: TRBV18; d_call: TRBD1; clone_size: once; cdr3_aa: CASSLGQGQTDTQYF; cdr3_nt: TGTGCCAGCTCACTCGGCCAGGGACAGACAGATACGCAGTATTTT
j_call: TRBJ2-5; v_call: TRBV4-3; d_call: TRBD2; clone_size: -; cdr3_aa: CASSLSGQETQYF; cdr3_nt: TGCGCCAGCAGCCTTAGCGGGCAAGAGACCCAGTACTTC
j_call: TRBJ2-1; v_call: TRBV7-2; d_call: -; clone_size: -; cdr3_aa: CASSGGLYNEQFF; cdr3_nt: TGTGCCAGCAGCGGGGGGCTTTACAATGAGCAGTTCTTC
j_call: TRBJ2-3; v_call: TRBV7-8; d_call: TRBD2; clone_size: few; cdr3_aa: CASSLAPGGGTDTQYF; cdr3_nt: TGTGCCAGCAGCTTAGCGCCGGGGGGAGGCACAGATACGCAGTATTTT
j_call: TRBJ2-7; v_call: TRBV11-2; d_call: TRBD1; clone_size: -; cdr3_aa: CASSQGQGREQYF; cdr3_nt: TGTGCCAGCAGCCAGGGACAGGGACGCGAGCAGTACTTC
j_call: TRBJ2-6; v_call: TRBV19; d_call: TRBD1; clone_size: -; cdr3_aa: CASRDRASGANVLTF; cdr3_nt: TGTGCCAGCCGGGACAGGGCCTCTGGGGCCAACGTCCTGACTTTC
j_call: TRBJ2-1; v_call: TRBV5-1; d_call: -; clone_size: -; cdr3_aa: CASSLGGQNYNEQFF; cdr3_nt: TGCGCCAGCAGCTTGGGCGGGCAGAACTACAATGAGCAGTTCTTC
j_call: TRBJ2-5; v_call: TRBV30; d_call: -; clone_size: -; cdr3_aa: CAWSRGHQETQYF; cdr3_nt: TGTGCCTGGAGTCGGGGACACCAAGAGACCCAGTACTTC
j_call: TRBJ2-3; v_call: TRBV7-9; d_call: TRBD1; clone_size: -; cdr3_aa: CASSSQGAGDTQYF; cdr3_nt: TGTGCCAGCAGCTCACAGGGGGCCGGGGATACGCAGTATTTT
j_call: TRBJ1-4; v_call: TRBV30; d_call: TRBD1; clone_size: once; cdr3_aa: CAWTFGDRGNEKLFF; cdr3_nt: TGTGCCTGGACCTTCGGGGACAGGGGTAACGAAAAACTGTTTTTT
j_call: TRBJ1-2; v_call: TRBV7-9; d_call: TRBD1; clone_size: -; cdr3_aa: CASAQGALESGYTF; cdr3_nt: TGTGCCAGCGCACAGGGGGCCCTAGAGAGCGGCTACACCTTC
j_call: TRBJ2-5; v_call: TRBV7-2; d_call: -; clone_size: few; cdr3_aa: CASSRAGGTQETQYF; cdr3_nt: TGTGCCAGCAGCCGCGCCGGCGGGACACAAGAGACCCAGTACTTC
j_call: TRBJ2-5; v_call: TRBV30; d_call: -; clone_size: -; cdr3_aa: CAWKGVQETQYF; cdr3_nt: TGTGCCTGGAAGGGAGTACAAGAGACCCAGTACTTC
j_call: TRBJ2-2; v_call: TRBV7-6; d_call: TRBD1; clone_size: -; cdr3_aa: CASSQRQGSNTGELFF; cdr3_nt: TGTGCCAGCAGCCAAAGACAGGGATCAAACACCGGGGAGCTGTTTTTT
j_call: TRBJ1-4; v_call: TRBV23-1; d_call: TRBD1; clone_size: few; cdr3_aa: CASSLNRGKGDITGKLFF; cdr3_nt: TGCGCCAGCAGTCTGAACAGGGGAAAAGGGGATATTACTGGAAAACTGTTTTTT
j_call: TRBJ2-3; v_call: TRBV4-3; d_call: -; clone_size: -; cdr3_aa: CASSQRGDSSTDTQYF; cdr3_nt: TGCGCCAGCAGCCAACGTGGGGATTCCAGCACAGATACGCAGTATTTT
j_call: TRBJ1-2; v_call: TRBV6-5; d_call: TRBD1; clone_size: few; cdr3_aa: CASSRTGVGYGYTF; cdr3_nt: TGTGCCAGCAGCCGGACAGGGGTTGGGTATGGCTACACCTTC
j_call: TRBJ1-1; v_call: TRBV18; d_call: -; clone_size: -; cdr3_aa: CASSPRVSSVDNTEAFF; cdr3_nt: TGTGCCAGCTCACCACGAGTGTCTAGTGTGGATAACACTGAAGCTTTCTTT
j_call: TRBJ2-3; v_call: TRBV7-6; d_call: -; clone_size: -; cdr3_aa: CASSFSSLTDTQYF; cdr3_nt: TGTGCCAGCAGCTTTAGCAGCCTCACAGATACGCAGTATTTT
j_call: TRBJ2-7; v_call: TRBV18; d_call: -; clone_size: few; cdr3_aa: CASSPPQRQNYEQYF; cdr3_nt: TGTGCCAGCTCACCACCGCAGAGACAGAACTACGAGCAGTACTTC
j_call: TRBJ1-4; v_call: TRBV7-6; d_call: TRBD1; clone_size: few; cdr3_aa: CASSLAGTGHEKLFF; cdr3_nt: TGTGCCAGCAGCTTAGCTGGGACAGGGCATGAAAAACTGTTTTTT